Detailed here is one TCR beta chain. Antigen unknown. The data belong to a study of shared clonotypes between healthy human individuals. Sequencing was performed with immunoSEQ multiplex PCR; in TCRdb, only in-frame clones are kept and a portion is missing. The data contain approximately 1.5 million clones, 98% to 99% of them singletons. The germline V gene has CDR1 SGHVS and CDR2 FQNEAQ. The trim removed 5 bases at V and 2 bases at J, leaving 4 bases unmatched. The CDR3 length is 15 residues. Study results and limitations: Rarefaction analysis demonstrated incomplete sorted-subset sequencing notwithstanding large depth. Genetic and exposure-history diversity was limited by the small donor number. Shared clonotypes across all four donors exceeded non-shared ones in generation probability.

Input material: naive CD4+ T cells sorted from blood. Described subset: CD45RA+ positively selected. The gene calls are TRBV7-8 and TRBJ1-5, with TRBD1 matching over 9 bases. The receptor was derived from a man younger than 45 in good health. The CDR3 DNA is TGTGCCAGCAGCCCACAGGGGGCGGGCAATCAGCCCCAGCATTTT. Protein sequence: CASSPQGAGNQPQHF.